This TCR beta chain was captured in a study of regulatory T cells in long-lasting Graves disease. This clonotype has a count of ten or more. No antigen is known for it. The germline V gene encodes CDR1 MNHEY and CDR2 SMNVEV (reference sequence). Deletions cut 3 bases from V and 4 bases from J, with 10 bases between. The CDR3 runs 14 residues. Documented time point: newly diagnosed GD, antithyroid drugs for less than 3 months. The authors made the TCR library using RNA they extracted from PBMCs. Researchers made TCR beta libraries by using iRepertoire HTBI primers and running Arm-PCR on CDR3 regions. TCRdb reprocessed the multiplex PCR reads via MiXCR and lists one record per CDR3 protein. The profile shows 500,000 or so distinct CDR3 sequences, 15% to 20% of them singletons. Study-level points and caveats: Peripheral blood was the sole material, not thyroid tissue.

These data also formed part of another study, on T cells in Graves' hyperthyroidism and ophthalmopathy. That work states: Ophthalmopathy was model-predicted a median around 6.7 months pre-onset.

The gene calls are TRBV27 and TRBJ1-5; maybe TRBD1 (5 bases). This receptor was identified in a middle-aged man with Graves disease. The input for sequencing was peripheral blood mononuclear cells (PBMCs), taken at new diagnosis, from a patient treated with antithyroid drugs. The CDR3 loop is CASSLLGGNQPQHF. The CDR3 nucleotides are TGTGCCAGCAGTTTGTTGGGGGGGAATCAGCCCCAGCATTTT.